Presented here are 18 T cell receptor beta chains from one specimen sequenced in a study of technical replicates of blood from a few donors (dated by TCRdb to 2017 to 2019). Libraries were prepared through the immunoSEQ multiplex PCR assay. Here the immuneACCESS table is served through TCRdb, limited to in-frame sequences with V and J called. Missing clones are a known gap in these copies; in checked studies unresolved V genes cover under half, and the rest lacks a known reason. In this sample the table shows about 90,000 clones, 85% to 95% of which occur a single time. The ten most abundant clones make up roughly 0.25% of the sample. Source material: T cells isolated from PBMCs. These receptors all come from a human donor in good health.

Written as DNA, the CDR3 is TGTGCCAGCAGTGAGGACGGGACCTCCAGGGGTACGCAGTATTTT. This encodes CASSEDGTSRGTQYF. The chain carries TRBV2 and TRBJ2-3, with a weak D call TRBD1 (6 bases). V was trimmed by 3 bases and J by 8 bases, leaving 18 bases between them. The CDR3 runs to 15 residues. From germline, CDR1 is SNHLY and CDR2 FYNNEI.

V is TRBV2 and J is TRBJ1-1; no clear D gene. V was pared by 8 bases and J by 0 bases, with 16 bases between. CDR3 length equals 15 residues. Germline V gene data show CDR1 as SNHLY and CDR2 as FYNNEI. The CDR3: CASGELNRMNTEAFF. The CDR3 DNA reads as TGTGCCAGCGGAGAACTGAACCGCATGAACACTGAAGCTTTCTTT.

The chain carries TRBV6-1 and TRBJ2-5, with 11 bases identical to TRBD2. The germline gives CDR1 MNHNS, CDR2 SASEGT. J was trimmed by 4 bases and V by 3 bases; bases with no gene match: 1. The CDR3 totals 14 residues. The CDR3 region has the DNA TGTGCCAGCAGTGAGCTAGCGGGAGGAGAGACCCAGTACTTC. Translation gives CASSELAGGETQYF.

Only one count was recorded for this clone. The gene calls are TRBV4-1 and TRBJ1-2; 9 nucleotides match TRBD1. The J segment lost 8 bases and the V segment lost 1 base, leaving 5 bases of the junction unmatched. Looked up from germline, CDR1 is MGHRA and CDR2 is YSYEKL. This CDR3 comprises 14 residues. CDR3 coding DNA: TGCGCCAGCAGCCAAGCCTGGACAGGGGACGGCTACACCTTC. It yields the protein CASSQAWTGDGYTF.

This chain's CDR3 is CASREGSGVYEQYF. CDR3 DNA sequence: TGTGCCAGCAGGGAGGGGTCGGGGGTCTACGAGCAGTACTTC. This chain joins TRBV2 and TRBJ2-7; D is possibly TRBD2 (6 bases). V lost 6 bases and J 3 bases, leaving 15 bases between the germline ends. Germline V gene lookup returns CDR1 SNHLY and CDR2 FYNNEI. This CDR3 spans 14 amino acids.

The chain combines TRBV11-3 with TRBJ1-6; D is perhaps TRBD1 (6 bases). Germline CDR1 and CDR2: SGHNT and YENEEA. This CDR3 comprises 15 residues. V was trimmed by 4 bases and J by 5 bases, leaving 12 bases between them. CDR3 loop: CASSSGGRDNSPLHF. Written as DNA, the CDR3 is TGTGCCAGCAGCTCGGGGGGCCGGGATAATTCACCCCTCCACTTT.

The chain has TRBV4-2 and TRBJ2-5, with 10 bases aligning to TRBD2. CDR1 is LGHNA and CDR2 is YNFKEQ in the germline V gene. The CDR3 consists of 13 residues. V trimming: 4 bases; J trimming: 4 bases; junction bases outside the gene matches: 0. The DNA for the CDR3 is TGTGCCAGCAGCCGGACTAGCGGAGAGACCCAGTACTTC. Translation gives CASSRTSGETQYF.

The rearrangement uses TRBV2 and TRBJ2-2; the match to TRBD2 covers 8 bases. V lost 7 bases, J lost 3 bases, and 7 bases stayed unmatched. The germline gives CDR1 SNHLY, CDR2 FYNNEI. CDR3 length: 15 residues. In nucleotides, the CDR3 is TGTGCCAGCAACCTGCGGGGGGTGTACACCGGGGAGCTGTTTTTT. This encodes CASNLRGVYTGELFF.

The chain is built from TRBV11-2 and TRBJ2-5; D not certain. The germline V gene encodes CDR1 SGHAT and CDR2 FQNNGV. V lost 0 bases and J lost 2, with 7 bases in between. This CDR3 comprises 14 residues. The DNA of the CDR3 is TGTGCCAGCAGCTTAGAAGTTCAGCAAGAGACCCAGTACTTC. It is translated as CASSLEVQQETQYF.

V and J are TRBV28 and TRBJ2-1; perhaps TRBD2 as D (5 bases). There are 14 residues in the CDR3. V was cut by 2 bases and J by 10 bases, with 15 bases left in between. The germline CDR1 and CDR2 sequences are MDHEN and SYDVKM. The CDR3 sequence: CASSLQRNGGEQFF. For the CDR3, the DNA is TGTGCCAGCAGTTTACAGCGGAACGGAGGAGAGCAGTTCTTC. The full variable domain, completed using reference TRBV28 and TRBJ2-1, is DVKVTQSSRYLVKRTGEKVFLECVQDMDHENMFWYRQDPGLGLRLIYFSYDVKMKEKGDIPEGYSVSREKKERFSLILESASTNQTSMYLCASSLQRNGGEQFFGPGTRLTVL.

The rearrangement links TRBV18 to TRBJ1-2; perhaps TRBD1 as D (5 bases). The CDR3 extends over 14 amino acids. Germline CDR1 and CDR2: KGHSH and LQKENI. Trimming pared 6 bases from V and 3 bases from J, leaving 14 bases between. The CDR3 is CASSPMTAYYGYTF. In DNA, the CDR3 is TGTGCCAGCTCCCCGATGACAGCCTACTATGGCTACACCTTC. Looking up the rest from reference TRBV18 and TRBJ1-2 gives the full variable domain: NAGVMQNPRHLVRRRGQEARLRCSPMKGHSHVYWYRQLPEEGLKFMVYLQKENIIDESGMPKERFSAEFPKEGPSILRIQQVVRGDSAAYFCASSPMTAYYGYTFGSGTRLTVV.

This clone showed up just a few times. CDR3 nucleotide sequence: TGCGCCAGCAGCTTGACAGGCCTGAACACCGGGGAGCTGTTTTTT. As protein: CASSLTGLNTGELFF. This chain joins TRBV5-1 and TRBJ2-2; D is possibly TRBD1 (5 bases). Germline V gene sequence: CDR1 SGHRS, CDR2 YFSETQ. V was trimmed by 1 base and J by 1 base, leaving 8 bases between them. CDR3 length: 15 amino acids.

The chain employs TRBV19 and TRBJ1-5; D uncertain. Germline assignment: CDR1 LNHDA and CDR2 SQIVND (reference sequence). The CDR3 covers 11 residues. V was shortened by 8 bases and J by 5 bases, with 7 bases between the two germline ends. CDR3 sequence reads: CASESDQPQHF. CDR3 nucleotides: TGTGCCAGTGAGAGCGATCAGCCCCAGCATTTT.

The chain is built from TRBV7-6 and TRBJ1-1; no firm D call. V was pared by 5 bases and J by 3 bases, with 13 bases between. Per the germline V gene, CDR1 is SGHVS and CDR2 is FNYEAQ. This CDR3 contains 14 residues. This chain's CDR3 is CASSIAVMDTEAFF. The CDR3 DNA follows: TGTGCCAGCAGCATTGCGGTGATGGACACTGAAGCTTTCTTT.

The rearrangement joins TRBV5-1 to TRBJ2-3; 9 nucleotides align to TRBD2. CDR1 SGHRS and CDR2 YFSETQ come from the germline V gene. V shed 1 base and J 3 bases; nucleotides not matched to a gene: 18. CDR3 length: 20 amino acids. The CDR3 is CASSLQPLGLLAGTTDTQYF. CDR3 sequence (DNA): TGCGCCAGCAGCTTGCAGCCCTTGGGACTACTAGCGGGTACTACAGATACGCAGTATTTT.

This sequence joins TRBV5-6 and TRBJ1-5; TRBD1 matches at 8 bases. After removal of 5 bases from V and 1 base from J, the junction contained 5 bases not matched to a gene. Germline V gene data show CDR1 as SGHDT and CDR2 as YYEEEE. The CDR3 has 15 amino acids. The CDR3 coding sequence is TGTGCCAGCAGTTTTACAGGGGGGAGCAATCAGCCCCAGCATTTT. This codes for CASSFTGGSNQPQHF.

The chain couples TRBV11-1 to TRBJ2-1; possible D gene TRBD2, 5 bases. The V end lost 2 bases, the J end lost 9 bases, and 14 bases lay between the germline ends. This CDR3 has 14 residues. CDR1 and CDR2 (germline): SGHAT, FQDESV (reference sequence). As DNA, the CDR3 is TGTGCCAGCAGCTTACGGGTTGCGGCGGGTGAGCAGTTCTTC. Translating it yields CASSLRVAAGEQFF.

DNA for the CDR3: TGTGCCAGTAGCTTGGGGGGGTGGCCGGTTATGAACACTGAAGCTTTCTTT. Residues: CASSLGGWPVMNTEAFF. The chain joins TRBV19 to TRBJ1-1; D perhaps matches TRBD1 (5 bases). The ends were cut back, 6 bases at V and 0 bases at J, with 20 bases in the middle. CDR3 size: 17 residues. Germline V gives CDR1 LNHDA, CDR2 SQIVND (reference sequence).